These T cell receptor beta chains were read from a single sample in a study of cytomegalovirus exposure and HLA in healthy donors. Here immunoSEQ multiplex PCR was the method, and the copy in TCRdb shows in-frame clones only, minus some. This sample has 90,000 to 110,000 clones, with 76% found just once. Sequences were obtained from PBMCs. These receptors were collected from a man aged 35 to 55 in good health and CMV-seropositive. The CDR3 runs from the conserved cysteine through the conserved F or W. A D gene is named only where the DNA matches it firmly. Clone size is stated in some rows and not others, as once, few, many or a class when expanded.

clone size: few
V gene: TRBV7-3
D gene: NA
J gene: TRBJ1-1
CDR3 protein: CASAAGVNTEAFF
CDR3 DNA: TGTGCCAGCGCTGCAGGGGTCAACACTGAAGCTTTCTTT

clone size: NA
V gene: TRBV11-2
D gene: NA
J gene: TRBJ1-3
CDR3 protein: CASSPRRSSGSGNTIYF
CDR3 DNA: TGTGCCAGCAGCCCCCGCCGCAGTAGTGGGAGTGGAAACACCATATATTTT

clone size: NA
V gene: TRBV7-9
D gene: NA
J gene: TRBJ1-4
CDR3 protein: CASSPGFPGDEKLFF
CDR3 DNA: TGTGCCAGCAGCCCAGGGTTTCCGGGCGATGAAAAACTGTTTTTT

clone size: NA
V gene: TRBV5-4
D gene: TRBD1
J gene: TRBJ2-5
CDR3 protein: CASSRSGTGVETQYF
CDR3 DNA: TGTGCCAGCAGCCGATCCGGGACAGGGGTAGAGACCCAGTACTTC

clone size: NA
V gene: TRBV28
D gene: NA
J gene: TRBJ1-2
CDR3 protein: CASSLATGYYGYTF
CDR3 DNA: TGTGCCAGCAGTTTAGCGACAGGTTACTATGGCTACACCTTC

clone size: NA
V gene: TRBV10-2
D gene: TRBD1
J gene: TRBJ1-6
CDR3 protein: CASSQSRDRANSPLHF
CDR3 DNA: TGCGCCAGCAGTCAATCCCGGGACAGGGCAAATTCACCCCTCCACTTT

clone size: NA
V gene: TRBV19
D gene: TRBD1
J gene: TRBJ2-3
CDR3 protein: CASSKWTGTDTQYF
CDR3 DNA: TGTGCCAGTAGTAAGTGGACAGGGACGGATACGCAGTATTTT

clone size: NA
V gene: TRBV7-2
D gene: TRBD2
J gene: TRBJ2-6
CDR3 protein: CASSRQVRTSGGNVLTF
CDR3 DNA: TGTGCCAGCAGCCGCCAGGTTCGGACTAGCGGGGGTAACGTCCTGACTTTC

clone size: few
V gene: TRBV9
D gene: NA
J gene: TRBJ2-7
CDR3 protein: CASSEKGSGYYEQYF
CDR3 DNA: TGTGCCAGCAGCGAGAAGGGATCAGGGTACTACGAGCAGTACTTC

clone size: NA
V gene: TRBV18
D gene: TRBD2
J gene: TRBJ2-2
CDR3 protein: CASPRTSGGPHTGELFF
CDR3 DNA: TGTGCCAGCCCAAGGACTAGCGGGGGGCCCCACACCGGGGAGCTGTTTTTT

clone size: NA
V gene: TRBV30
D gene: NA
J gene: TRBJ1-1
CDR3 protein: CAWDKAMNTEAFF
CDR3 DNA: TGTGCCTGGGACAAAGCCATGAACACCGAAGCTTTCTTT

clone size: NA
V gene: TRBV28
D gene: TRBD1
J gene: TRBJ1-5
CDR3 protein: CASSLGQGAKPQHF
CDR3 DNA: TGTGCCAGCAGTTTGGGGCAGGGGGCGAAGCCCCAGCATTTT

clone size: NA
V gene: TRBV19
D gene: TRBD1
J gene: TRBJ2-7
CDR3 protein: CASSWGQGANEQYF
CDR3 DNA: TGTGCCAGTAGTTGGGGACAGGGGGCAAACGAGCAGTACTTC

clone size: NA
V gene: TRBV6-1
D gene: NA
J gene: TRBJ2-7
CDR3 protein: CASTPWGRDEQYF
CDR3 DNA: TGTGCCAGCACCCCTTGGGGGCGAGACGAGCAGTACTTC

clone size: NA
V gene: TRBV11-3
D gene: NA
J gene: TRBJ2-3
CDR3 protein: CASSLDSGTGELDTQYF
CDR3 DNA: TGTGCCAGCAGCCTTGACTCAGGAACGGGAGAGTTAGATACGCAGTATTTT

clone size: NA
V gene: TRBV7-3
D gene: NA
J gene: TRBJ2-2
CDR3 protein: CASSPGLTNTGELFF
CDR3 DNA: TGTGCCAGCAGCCCGGGACTGACGAACACCGGGGAGCTGTTTTTT

clone size: NA
V gene: TRBV5-1
D gene: NA
J gene: TRBJ1-1
CDR3 protein: CASSLIPDMNTEAFF
CDR3 DNA: TGCGCCAGCAGCTTGATTCCAGACATGAACACTGAAGCTTTCTTT

clone size: NA
V gene: TRBV4-3
D gene: NA
J gene: TRBJ2-6
CDR3 protein: CASSQEDRANVLTF
CDR3 DNA: TGCGCCAGCAGCCAAGAGGACAGGGCCAACGTCCTGACTTTC

clone size: NA
V gene: TRBV5-4
D gene: TRBD2
J gene: TRBJ2-1
CDR3 protein: CASSPRASGGNEQFF
CDR3 DNA: TGTGCCAGCAGCCCCAGGGCTAGCGGGGGCAATGAGCAGTTCTTC

clone size: NA
V gene: TRBV4-2
D gene: TRBD2
J gene: TRBJ2-3
CDR3 protein: CASSETAGTSGRTDTQYF
CDR3 DNA: TGTGCCAGCAGCGAGACCGCCGGGACTAGCGGACGCACAGATACGCAGTATTTT

clone size: NA
V gene: TRBV30
D gene: TRBD1
J gene: TRBJ1-6
CDR3 protein: CAWGQGGNSPLHF
CDR3 DNA: TGTGCCTGGGGACAGGGTGGAAATTCACCCCTCCACTTT

clone size: NA
V gene: TRBV30
D gene: NA
J gene: TRBJ2-1
CDR3 protein: CAWSVRPGLQIRNEQFF
CDR3 DNA: TGTGCCTGGAGTGTTAGACCGGGACTCCAAATCCGCAATGAGCAGTTCTTC

clone size: NA
V gene: TRBV4-2
D gene: NA
J gene: TRBJ2-3
CDR3 protein: CASSQVQGTPDTQYF
CDR3 DNA: TGTGCCAGCAGCCAAGTACAGGGAACCCCAGATACGCAGTATTTT

clone size: NA
V gene: TRBV11-2
D gene: TRBD2
J gene: TRBJ2-7
CDR3 protein: CASSLGLISYEQYF
CDR3 DNA: TGTGCCAGCAGCTTGGGACTAATTTCCTACGAGCAGTACTTC

clone size: NA
V gene: TRBV6-5
D gene: NA
J gene: TRBJ1-1
CDR3 protein: CASSQLSDTEAFF
CDR3 DNA: TGTGCCAGCAGTCAACTAAGCGACACTGAAGCTTTCTTT

clone size: NA
V gene: TRBV7-2
D gene: NA
J gene: TRBJ2-7
CDR3 protein: CASSLESTGTPYEQYF
CDR3 DNA: TGTGCCAGCAGCTTAGAAAGCACAGGGACCCCCTACGAGCAGTACTTC

clone size: NA
V gene: TRBV28
D gene: NA
J gene: TRBJ1-1
CDR3 protein: CASSPTVSRRTEAFF
CDR3 DNA: TGTGCCAGCAGTCCCACAGTCTCCCGGAGGACTGAAGCTTTCTTT

clone size: NA
V gene: TRBV19
D gene: TRBD2
J gene: TRBJ2-7
CDR3 protein: CATGTSGPYEQYF
CDR3 DNA: TGTGCCACCGGGACTAGCGGGCCTTACGAGCAGTACTTC

clone size: NA
V gene: TRBV7-8
D gene: NA
J gene: TRBJ1-2
CDR3 protein: CASSLIGVGYTF
CDR3 DNA: TGTGCCAGCAGCTTAATAGGGGTTGGCTACACCTTC

clone size: NA
V gene: TRBV5-1
D gene: TRBD2
J gene: TRBJ2-3
CDR3 protein: CASSLIAGVSTDTQYF
CDR3 DNA: TGCGCCAGCAGCTTAATAGCGGGAGTGAGCACAGATACGCAGTATTTT

clone size: NA
V gene: TRBV7-3
D gene: TRBD1
J gene: TRBJ1-5
CDR3 protein: CASSLQGERQPQHF
CDR3 DNA: TGTGCCAGCAGCCTACAGGGGGAGCGTCAGCCCCAGCATTTT

clone size: NA
V gene: TRBV7-9
D gene: NA
J gene: TRBJ2-7
CDR3 protein: CASSLVSGGTLYEQYF
CDR3 DNA: TGTGCCAGCAGCCTAGTTTCGGGCGGGACCCTCTACGAGCAGTACTTC

clone size: few
V gene: TRBV7-6
D gene: TRBD1
J gene: TRBJ2-7
CDR3 protein: CASSTNGQGYEQYF
CDR3 DNA: TGTGCCAGCAGTACGAACGGACAGGGCTACGAGCAGTACTTC

clone size: NA
V gene: TRBV30
D gene: NA
J gene: TRBJ1-6
CDR3 protein: CAWSTKSGVNSPLHF
CDR3 DNA: TGTGCCTGGAGTACCAAATCCGGGGTGAATTCACCCCTCCACTTT

clone size: NA
V gene: TRBV4-1
D gene: TRBD1
J gene: TRBJ1-2
CDR3 protein: CASSHPDRVVSYTF
CDR3 DNA: TGCGCCAGCAGCCATCCCGACAGGGTGGTGAGCTACACCTTC

clone size: NA
V gene: TRBV7-3
D gene: TRBD1
J gene: TRBJ1-2
CDR3 protein: CASSLTLATGRGGYTF
CDR3 DNA: TGTGCCAGCAGCTTAACGCTTGCGACAGGGCGAGGTGGCTACACCTTC

clone size: NA
V gene: TRBV5-1
D gene: NA
J gene: TRBJ2-3
CDR3 protein: CASSLGVGVSTDTQYF
CDR3 DNA: TGCGCCAGCAGCTTGGGTGTGGGAGTCAGCACAGATACGCAGTATTTT

clone size: few
V gene: TRBV10-3
D gene: TRBD2
J gene: TRBJ2-3
CDR3 protein: CAITGLAGGMDTQYF
CDR3 DNA: TGTGCCATCACTGGACTAGCGGGGGGGATGGATACGCAGTATTTT

clone size: NA
V gene: TRBV27
D gene: NA
J gene: TRBJ1-1
CDR3 protein: CASSLSGVGSGAEAFF
CDR3 DNA: TGTGCCAGCAGTTTATCGGGAGTTGGATCAGGGGCTGAAGCTTTCTTT

clone size: NA
V gene: TRBV19
D gene: NA
J gene: TRBJ1-3
CDR3 protein: CASGRTAGNTIYF
CDR3 DNA: TGTGCCAGTGGACGGACAGCTGGAAACACCATATATTTT

clone size: NA
V gene: TRBV10-1
D gene: NA
J gene: TRBJ2-2
CDR3 protein: CASSGANTGELFF
CDR3 DNA: TGCGCCAGCTCAGGCGCGAACACCGGGGAGCTGTTTTTT

clone size: NA
V gene: TRBV11-2
D gene: NA
J gene: TRBJ1-1
CDR3 protein: CASSTKQGVNTEAFF
CDR3 DNA: TGTGCCAGCAGCACCAAGCAGGGTGTGAACACTGAAGCTTTCTTT

clone size: NA
V gene: TRBV4-3
D gene: TRBD2
J gene: TRBJ2-3
CDR3 protein: CASSPTSGRADTQYF
CDR3 DNA: TGCGCCAGCAGCCCGACTAGCGGGAGGGCAGATACGCAGTATTTT

clone size: NA
V gene: TRBV9
D gene: TRBD2
J gene: TRBJ2-5
CDR3 protein: CASSLRGAQETQYF
CDR3 DNA: TGTGCCAGCAGCTTGCGGGGGGCCCAAGAGACCCAGTACTTC

clone size: few
V gene: TRBV5-1
D gene: NA
J gene: TRBJ1-3
CDR3 protein: CASSLGNTGTAGNTIYF
CDR3 DNA: TGCGCCAGCAGCTTGGGAAATACAGGGACGGCAGGAAACACCATATATTTT

clone size: NA
V gene: TRBV30
D gene: TRBD1
J gene: TRBJ1-4
CDR3 protein: CAWGGTDHRGLLFF
CDR3 DNA: TGTGCCTGGGGTGGGACAGACCACCGGGGATTACTGTTTTTT

clone size: once
V gene: TRBV4-2
D gene: TRBD1
J gene: TRBJ2-7
CDR3 protein: CASSQEGRGRWEQYF
CDR3 DNA: TGTGCCAGCAGCCAAGAAGGCAGGGGGCGTTGGGAGCAGTACTTC

clone size: NA
V gene: TRBV18
D gene: NA
J gene: TRBJ2-7
CDR3 protein: CASSPGTGSYEQYF
CDR3 DNA: TGTGCCAGCTCACCCGGTACAGGGTCCTACGAGCAGTACTTC

clone size: once
V gene: TRBV4-3
D gene: TRBD2
J gene: TRBJ2-1
CDR3 protein: CASSQTGGNNEQFF
CDR3 DNA: TGCGCCAGCAGCCAAACGGGGGGGAATAATGAGCAGTTCTTC

clone size: NA
V gene: TRBV6-5
D gene: TRBD1
J gene: TRBJ1-4
CDR3 protein: CASRPSGTGGEKLFF
CDR3 DNA: TGTGCCAGCAGACCTTCCGGGACAGGGGGTGAAAAACTGTTTTTT

clone size: NA
V gene: TRBV7-4
D gene: NA
J gene: TRBJ2-1
CDR3 protein: CASSLAGGPYNEQFF
CDR3 DNA: TGTGCCAGCAGCTTAGCGGGGGGGCCATACAATGAGCAGTTCTTC

clone size: NA
V gene: TRBV2
D gene: NA
J gene: TRBJ1-4
CDR3 protein: CASRIQGWGEKLFF
CDR3 DNA: TGTGCCAGCAGAATACAGGGCTGGGGTGAAAAACTGTTTTTT